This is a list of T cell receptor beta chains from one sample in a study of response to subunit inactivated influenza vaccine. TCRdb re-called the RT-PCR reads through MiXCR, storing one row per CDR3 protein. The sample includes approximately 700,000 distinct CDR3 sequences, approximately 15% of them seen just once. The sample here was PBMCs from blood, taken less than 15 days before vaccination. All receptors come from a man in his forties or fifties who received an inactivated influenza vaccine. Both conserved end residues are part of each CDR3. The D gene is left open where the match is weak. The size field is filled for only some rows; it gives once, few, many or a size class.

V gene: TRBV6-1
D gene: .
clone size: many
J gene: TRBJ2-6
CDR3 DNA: TGTGCCAGCAGTAAGGACGGCTCTGGGGCCAACGTCCTGACTTTC
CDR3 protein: CASSKDGSGANVLTF

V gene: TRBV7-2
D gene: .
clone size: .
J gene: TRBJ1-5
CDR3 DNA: TGTGCCAGCAGCTTAGGGGGCGTACCTTCGCGTCAGCCCCAGCATTTT
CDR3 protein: CASSLGGVPSRQPQHF

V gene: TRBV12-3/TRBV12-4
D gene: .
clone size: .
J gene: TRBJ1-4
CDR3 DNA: TGTGCCAGCAGTCTCATCCTGGGGGCTAATGAAAAACTGTTTTTT
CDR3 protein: CASSLILGANEKLFF

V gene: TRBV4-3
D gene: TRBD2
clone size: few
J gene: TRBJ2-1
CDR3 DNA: TGCGCCAGCAGCCAGACGGGACTAGCCTATGAGCAGTTCTTC
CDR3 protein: CASSQTGLAYEQFF

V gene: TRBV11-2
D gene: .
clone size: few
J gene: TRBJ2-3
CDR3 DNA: TGTGCCAGCACCCTCTCTAGGCGGGGGCGCCTCACAGATACGCAGTATTTT
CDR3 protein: CASTLSRRGRLTDTQYF

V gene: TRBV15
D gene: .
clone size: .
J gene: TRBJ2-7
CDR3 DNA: TGTGCCACCAGCCTTGACTCGGCACAGACCTACGAGCAGTACTTC
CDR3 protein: CATSLDSAQTYEQYF

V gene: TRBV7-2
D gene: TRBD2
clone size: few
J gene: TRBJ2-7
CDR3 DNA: TGTGCCAGCAGCTCAAAGCGTACTAGCGGACTATACGAGCAGTACTTC
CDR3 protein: CASSSKRTSGLYEQYF

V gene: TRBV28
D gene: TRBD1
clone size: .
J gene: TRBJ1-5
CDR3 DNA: TGTGCCAGCAGTTTATTGAACGCTGGACAGGGCAATCAGCCCCAGCATTTT
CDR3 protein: CASSLLNAGQGNQPQHF

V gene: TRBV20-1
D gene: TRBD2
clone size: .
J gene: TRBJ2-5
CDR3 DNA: TGCAGTGCTAGGGACCCCCGGGGTTGGACTAGGGAAGAGACCCAGTACTTC
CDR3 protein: CSARDPRGWTREETQYF

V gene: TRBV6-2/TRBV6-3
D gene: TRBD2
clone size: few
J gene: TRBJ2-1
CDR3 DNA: TGTGCCAGCAGTCCTCGGACTAGCGGGATGCACCACAATGAGCAGTTCTTC
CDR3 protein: CASSPRTSGMHHNEQFF

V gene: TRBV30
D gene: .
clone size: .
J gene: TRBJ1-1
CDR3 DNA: TGTGCCTGGAGTCTAGTAGCCGGGTGGGCTTTCTTT
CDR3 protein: CAWSLVAGWAFF

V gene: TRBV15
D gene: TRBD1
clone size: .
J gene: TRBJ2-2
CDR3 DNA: TGTGCCACCAGCAGGACAGGGGGCGGGTACACCGGGGAGCTGTTTTTT
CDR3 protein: CATSRTGGGYTGELFF

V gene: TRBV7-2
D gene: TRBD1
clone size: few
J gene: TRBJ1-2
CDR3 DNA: TGTGCCAGCAGCTTATCGACAGGGCAACAGGGCTACACCTTC
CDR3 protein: CASSLSTGQQGYTF

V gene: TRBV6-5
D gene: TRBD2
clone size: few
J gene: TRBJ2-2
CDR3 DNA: TGTGCCAGCAGTTACTCGAGTACTAGCGGGGGAAACACCGGGGAGCTGTTTTTT
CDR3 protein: CASSYSSTSGGNTGELFF

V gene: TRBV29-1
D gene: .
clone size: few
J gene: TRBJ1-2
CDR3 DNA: TGCAGCGTCCCCGATGGGGCAGGATCTCGAAACTATGGCTACACCTTC
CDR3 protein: CSVPDGAGSRNYGYTF

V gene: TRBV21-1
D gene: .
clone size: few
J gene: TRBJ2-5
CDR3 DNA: TGTGCCAGCAGCCCCGACAGGGGCCGCCAAGAGACCCAGTACTTC
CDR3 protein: CASSPDRGRQETQYF

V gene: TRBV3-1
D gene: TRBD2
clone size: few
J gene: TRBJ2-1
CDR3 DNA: TGTGCCAGCAGCCAAGAGGGACTAGCGGGAGGGCTTTCAAATGAGCAGTTCTTC
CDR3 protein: CASSQEGLAGGLSNEQFF

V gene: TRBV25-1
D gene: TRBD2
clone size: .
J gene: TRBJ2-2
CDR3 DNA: TGTGCCAGCAGTGTCAGGACTAGCGGACGACGGGGGACCGGGGAGCTGTTTTTT
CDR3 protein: CASSVRTSGRRGTGELFF

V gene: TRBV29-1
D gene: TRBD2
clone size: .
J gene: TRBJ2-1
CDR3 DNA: TGCAGCGTGTTGGGACTAGCGGGGTCTGAGCAGTTCTTC
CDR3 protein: CSVLGLAGSEQFF

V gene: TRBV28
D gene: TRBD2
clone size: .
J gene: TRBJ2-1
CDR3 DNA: TGTGCCAGCAGTTTATTCATCGCGGGAGTCGGAAATGAGCAGTTCTTC
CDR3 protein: CASSLFIAGVGNEQFF

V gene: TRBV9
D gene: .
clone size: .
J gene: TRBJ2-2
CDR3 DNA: TGTGCCAGCAGCGTTAGACAGACCGGGGAGCTGTTTTTT
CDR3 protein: CASSVRQTGELFF

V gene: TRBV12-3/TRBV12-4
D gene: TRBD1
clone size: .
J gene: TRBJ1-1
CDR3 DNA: TGTGCCAGCAGGCCGGGACAGAGGAACACTGAAGCTTTCTTT
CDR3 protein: CASRPGQRNTEAFF

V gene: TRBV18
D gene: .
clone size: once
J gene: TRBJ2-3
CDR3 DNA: TGTGCCAGCTCACCACACAGTAAAGATACGCAGTATTTT
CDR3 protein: CASSPHSKDTQYF

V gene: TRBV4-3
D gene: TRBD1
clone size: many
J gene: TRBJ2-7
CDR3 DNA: TGCGCCAGCAGCCAAGATGGGACAGAGAGCTCCTACGAGCAGTACTTC
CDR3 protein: CASSQDGTESSYEQYF